A selection of T cell receptor beta chains follows, all from one sample in a study of T cells expressing NK-cell markers. Each CDR3 protein gets one entry in TCRdb, which reprocessed the 5' RACE reads and gives no DNA. In all, the sample yields approximately 420,000 distinct CDR3 sequences. Input material: blood T cells: a sorted CD56 or NKG2C T cell subset, CD4+ or CD8+ T cells, or bulk PBMC T cells (not recorded which). Receptor source: a woman between 50 and 59 years old in good health. Both conserved end residues are part of each CDR3.

>TRBV25-1|TRBJ2-7
CASSVGGTYEQYF
>TRBV24-1|TRBJ2-2
CATSDARVGTGELFF
>TRBV14|TRBJ2-1
CASRLAGGPEQFF
>TRBV2|TRBJ1-1
CASSNAMNTEAFF
>TRBV5-6|TRBJ2-5
CASSLSGTGGLETQYF
>TRBV11-3|TRBJ2-1
CASSLEEAVDKFF
>TRBV19|TRBJ1-1
CASRKQAMNTEAFF
>TRBV15|TRBJ1-6
CATSRDYRGGVSYNSPLHF
>TRBV4-2|TRBJ2-5
CASSQGPRETQYF
>TRBV12-3/TRBV12-4|TRBJ1-5
CASGTGGNQPQHF
>TRBV6-6|TRBJ2-1
CASSRQSYNEQFF
>TRBV6-6|TRBJ1-1
CASSYAGGKNTEAFF
>TRBV10-2|TRBJ2-3
CASSEASTDTQYF
>TRBV4-2|TRBJ2-5
CASSQGLGERETQYF
>TRBV27|TRBJ2-3
CASSPLGATQYF
>TRBV20-1|TRBJ1-1
CSARETGREAFF
>TRBV9|TRBJ2-3
CASTRTGTSGRTDTQYF
>TRBV10-3|TRBJ1-1
CAISHEGVRDTEAFF
>TRBV7-9|TRBJ2-2
CASSQGLAVTGELFF
>TRBV20-1|TRBJ2-3
CSARDYGRLRDTQYF
>TRBV6-5|TRBJ2-1
CASRSSGLWDEQFF
>TRBV5-1|TRBJ1-1
CASSLVQGSNTEAFF
>TRBV5-1|TRBJ2-3
CASSFGGRGDTQYF
>TRBV6-5|TRBJ1-2
CASSFTGKPLNGYTF
>TRBV7-9|TRBJ1-3
CASSLDASGNTIYF
>TRBV5-1|TRBJ2-5
CASSRRGGGREGTQYF
>TRBV30|TRBJ1-1
CAWSEGGQPEAFF
>TRBV29-1|TRBJ2-4
CSVLTVNIQYF
>TRBV5-1|TRBJ2-1
CASSLVGTRVSGNEQFF
>TRBV20-1|TRBJ2-3
CSARPFQVPDTQYF
>TRBV5-1|TRBJ2-7
CASSLEAPSYEQYF
>TRBV24-1|TRBJ2-1
CATSEVASGIYNEQFF
>TRBV4-1|TRBJ2-1
CASSLGGRLSSYNEQFF
>TRBV29-1|TRBJ2-3
CSVVGGGRGTQYF
>TRBV6-6|TRBJ1-5
CASSYLAHQPQHF
>TRBV10-2|TRBJ2-5
CASRDRAETQYF
>TRBV5-1|TRBJ2-1
CASRMAEGYNEQFF
>TRBV20-1|TRBJ2-5
CSAQVIAGGQETQYF
>TRBV29-1|TRBJ2-7
CSVRETGGPREQYF